Reported below is one T cell receptor (beta chain). Its antigen specificity is not known. Base quality data are lacking; no much larger clone is found one base away. The CDR3 runs 14 amino acids, cysteine and phenylalanine included. The CDR3 DNA has 42 bases and is translated from base 1. V is cut by 5 bases and J by 6 bases, and the space between the germline ends is 14 bases. The data are from a study of patients and donors after allogeneic stem cell transplantation (dated by TCRdb to 2020 to 2021). The library was produced with RT-PCR. The reads were generated on a NextSeq 550. Clones were called with MiXCR by TCRdb after fastp trimmed the public reads at Q25, and only in-frame beta chains were retained. Entries that share a CDR3 protein sequence are merged under the most common genes and DNA. This sample lists some 150,000 distinct CDR3 sequences; approximately 35% were detected once. 40% to 55% of the sample is in the top ten clones.

This TCR derives from a human donor who was either an allogeneic HSCT recipient or a stem cell or donor lymphocyte infusion donor (not recorded which). It is not recorded whose cells these are; they may come from a transplant donor. Sequencing was carried out using blood, either unsorted or a sorted T cell fraction (not recorded which). This chain joins TRBV12-3 or TRBV12-4 to TRBJ2-1; no confident D gene assignment can be made. The CDR3 here reads CASSPPTQLNEQFF. The sequenced DNA is TGTGCCAGCAGTCCGCCCACTCAGCTCAATGAGCAGTTCTTC.